These 4 T cell receptor beta chains were sequenced from one sample in a study of blood T cell repertoires in COVID-19. The table came from immunoSEQ multiplex PCR; TCRdb's copy has only in-frame clones and leaves some out. In the table there are roughly 200,000 clones, roughly 76% of which are singletons. The sample was peripheral blood. Receptors were obtained from a woman aged 45-65 years with active or convalescent COVID-19.

CDR3 protein: CATSDLYRSSDTQYF. CDR3 in DNA: TGTGCCACCAGTGATTTGTACAGGTCTTCTGATACGCAGTATTTT. The rearrangement links TRBV24-1 to TRBJ2-3; TRBD1 is a possible D gene (5 bases). Trimming removed 0 bases from V and 6 bases from J, with 12 bases in between. Germline CDR1 and CDR2: KGHDR and SFDVKD. The CDR3 spans 15 residues.

The V and J genes are TRBV19 and TRBJ2-3; 7 bases are shared with TRBD2. CDR3 length: 14 residues. V gave up 3 bases and J gave up 1 base; unmatched junction bases: 1. In germline, CDR1 is LNHDA, CDR2 SQIVND (reference sequence). The CDR3 spells CASSMAGGTDTQYF. Written as DNA, the CDR3 is TGTGCCAGTAGTATGGCGGGAGGCACAGATACGCAGTATTTT.

J is TRBJ2-7 and V is TRBV5-1; possible D gene TRBD1, 7 bases. Germline V gene data show CDR1 as SGHRS and CDR2 as YFSETQ. V gave up 4 bases and J gave up 5 bases, with 13 bases separating them. CDR3 length equals 13 residues. The chain's CDR3 is CASSAGQINEQYF. In nucleotides, the CDR3 is TGCGCCAGCAGCGCGGGACAGATAAACGAGCAGTACTTC.

V and J are TRBV2 and TRBJ2-2; possible D gene TRBD2, 6 bases. The CDR3 extends over 15 amino acids. Germline CDR1 and CDR2: SNHLY and FYNNEI. V was pared by 6 bases and J by 0 bases, with 11 bases between. The DNA of the CDR3 is TGTGCCAGCAGCTCGACTAGGGCGAACACCGGGGAGCTGTTTTTT. This sequence encodes CASSSTRANTGELFF.